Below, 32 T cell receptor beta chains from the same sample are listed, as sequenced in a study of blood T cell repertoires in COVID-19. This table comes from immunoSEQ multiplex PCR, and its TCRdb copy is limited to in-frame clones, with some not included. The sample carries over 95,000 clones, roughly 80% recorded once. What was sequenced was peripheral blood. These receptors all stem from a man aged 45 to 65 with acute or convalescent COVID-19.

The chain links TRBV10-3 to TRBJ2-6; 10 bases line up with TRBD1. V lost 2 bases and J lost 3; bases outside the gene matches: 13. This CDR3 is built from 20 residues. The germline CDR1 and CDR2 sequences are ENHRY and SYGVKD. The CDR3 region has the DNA TGTGCCATCAGTGAGGGGTTTGGGACAGGGGCACTCCTTGGGGCCAACGTCCTGACTTTC. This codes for CAISEGFGTGALLGANVLTF.

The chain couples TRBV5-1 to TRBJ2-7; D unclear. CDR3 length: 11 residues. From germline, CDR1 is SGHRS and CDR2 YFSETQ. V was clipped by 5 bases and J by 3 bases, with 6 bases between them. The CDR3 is CASSFYYEQYF. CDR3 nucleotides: TGCGCCAGCAGTTTTTACTACGAGCAGTACTTC.

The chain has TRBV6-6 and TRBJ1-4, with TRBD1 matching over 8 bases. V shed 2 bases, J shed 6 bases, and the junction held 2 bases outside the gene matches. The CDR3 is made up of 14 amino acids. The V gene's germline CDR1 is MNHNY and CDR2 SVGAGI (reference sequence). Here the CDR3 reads CASSYETGDEKLFF. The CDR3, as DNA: TGTGCCAGCAGTTACGAGACAGGGGATGAAAAACTGTTTTTT.

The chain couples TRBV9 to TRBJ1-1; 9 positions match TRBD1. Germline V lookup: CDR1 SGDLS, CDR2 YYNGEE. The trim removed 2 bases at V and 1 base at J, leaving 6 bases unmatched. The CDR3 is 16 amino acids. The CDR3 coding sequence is TGTGCCAGCAGCGTGGGAGGGACAGGGCAGAACACTGAAGCTTTCTTT. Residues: CASSVGGTGQNTEAFF. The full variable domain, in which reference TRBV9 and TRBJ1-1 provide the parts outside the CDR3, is DSGVTQTPKHLITATGQRVTLRCSPRSGDLSVYWYQQSLDQGLQFLIQYYNGEERAKGNILERFSAQQFPDLHSELNLSSLELGDSALYFCASSVGGTGQNTEAFFGQGTRLTVV.

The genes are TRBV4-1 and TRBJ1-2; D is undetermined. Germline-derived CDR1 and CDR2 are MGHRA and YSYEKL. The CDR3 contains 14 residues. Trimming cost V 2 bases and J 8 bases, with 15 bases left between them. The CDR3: CASSQIHGPGGYTF. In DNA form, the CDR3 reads TGCGCCAGCAGCCAAATTCACGGACCGGGGGGCTACACCTTC.

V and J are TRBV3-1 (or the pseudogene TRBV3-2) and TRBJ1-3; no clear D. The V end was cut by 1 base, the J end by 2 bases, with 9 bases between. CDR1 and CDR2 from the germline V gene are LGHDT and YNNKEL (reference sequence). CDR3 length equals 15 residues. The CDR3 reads CASSQVLRTGNTIYF. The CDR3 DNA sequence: TGTGCCAGCAGCCAAGTTCTCAGGACTGGAAACACCATATATTTT.

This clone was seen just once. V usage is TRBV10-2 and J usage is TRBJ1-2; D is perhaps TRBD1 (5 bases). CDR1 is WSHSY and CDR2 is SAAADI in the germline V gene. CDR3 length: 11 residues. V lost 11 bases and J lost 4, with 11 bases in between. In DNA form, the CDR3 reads TGCGCCGCCGGGGGACTCTATGGCTACACCTTC. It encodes CAAGGLYGYTF.

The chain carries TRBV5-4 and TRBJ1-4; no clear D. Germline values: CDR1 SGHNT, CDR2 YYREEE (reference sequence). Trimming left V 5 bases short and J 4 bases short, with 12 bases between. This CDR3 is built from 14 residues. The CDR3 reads CASREDWNNEKLFF. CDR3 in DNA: TGTGCCAGCAGGGAGGACTGGAATAATGAAAAACTGTTTTTT.

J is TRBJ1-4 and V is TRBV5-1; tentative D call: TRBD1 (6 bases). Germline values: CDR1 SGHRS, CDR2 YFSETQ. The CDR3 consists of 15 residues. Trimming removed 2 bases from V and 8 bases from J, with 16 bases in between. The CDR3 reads CASSLGGDPREKLFF. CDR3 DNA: TGCGCCAGCAGCTTAGGGGGGGACCCAAGAGAAAAACTGTTTTTT.

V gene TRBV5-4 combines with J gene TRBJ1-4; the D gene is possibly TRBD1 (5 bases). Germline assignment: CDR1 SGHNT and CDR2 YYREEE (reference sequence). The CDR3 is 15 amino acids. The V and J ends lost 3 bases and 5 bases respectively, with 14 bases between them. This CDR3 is CASSWKGAGNEKLFF. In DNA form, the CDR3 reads TGTGCCAGCAGCTGGAAAGGGGCCGGGAATGAAAAACTGTTTTTT.

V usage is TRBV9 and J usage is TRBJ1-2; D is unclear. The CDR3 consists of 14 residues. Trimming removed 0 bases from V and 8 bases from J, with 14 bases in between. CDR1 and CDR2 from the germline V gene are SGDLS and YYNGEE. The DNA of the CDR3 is TGTGCCAGCAGCGTAGGGAGATTCGCTGGAGGCTACACCTTC. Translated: CASSVGRFAGGYTF.

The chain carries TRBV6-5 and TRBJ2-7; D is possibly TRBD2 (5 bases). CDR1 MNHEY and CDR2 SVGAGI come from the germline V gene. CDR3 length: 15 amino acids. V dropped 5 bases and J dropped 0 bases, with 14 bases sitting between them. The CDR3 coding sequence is TGTGCCAGCAGTACCACGACGGGGAGCTCCTACGAGCAGTACTTC. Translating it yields CASSTTTGSSYEQYF.

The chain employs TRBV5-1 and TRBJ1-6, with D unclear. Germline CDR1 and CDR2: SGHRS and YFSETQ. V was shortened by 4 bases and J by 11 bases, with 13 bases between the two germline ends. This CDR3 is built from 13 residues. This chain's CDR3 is CASSRNLRAPLHF. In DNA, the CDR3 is TGCGCCAGCAGCCGAAACCTGAGGGCACCCCTCCACTTT.

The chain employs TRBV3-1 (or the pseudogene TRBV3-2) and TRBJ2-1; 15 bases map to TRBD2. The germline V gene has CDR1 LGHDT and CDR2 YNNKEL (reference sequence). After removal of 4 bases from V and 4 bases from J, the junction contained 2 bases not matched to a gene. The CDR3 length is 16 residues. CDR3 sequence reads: CASSRTSGGVYNEQFF. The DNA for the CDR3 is TGTGCCAGCAGCCGGACTAGCGGGGGGGTTTACAATGAGCAGTTCTTC.

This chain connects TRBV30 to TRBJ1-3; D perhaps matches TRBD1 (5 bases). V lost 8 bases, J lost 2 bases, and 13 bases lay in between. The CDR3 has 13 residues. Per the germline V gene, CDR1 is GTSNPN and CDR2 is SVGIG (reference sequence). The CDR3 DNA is TGTGCCCGGGACTCAGGGCCTGGAAACACCATATATTTT. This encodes CARDSGPGNTIYF.

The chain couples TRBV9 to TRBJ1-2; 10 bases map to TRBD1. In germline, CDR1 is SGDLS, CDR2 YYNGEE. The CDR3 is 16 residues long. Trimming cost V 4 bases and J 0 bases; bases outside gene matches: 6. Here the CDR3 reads CASSQLGQGSNYGYTF. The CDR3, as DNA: TGTGCCAGCAGCCAACTGGGACAGGGGTCTAACTATGGCTACACCTTC. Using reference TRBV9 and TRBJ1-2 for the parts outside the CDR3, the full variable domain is DSGVTQTPKHLITATGQRVTLRCSPRSGDLSVYWYQQSLDQGLQFLIQYYNGEERAKGNILERFSAQQFPDLHSELNLSSLELGDSALYFCASSQLGQGSNYGYTFGSGTRLTVV.

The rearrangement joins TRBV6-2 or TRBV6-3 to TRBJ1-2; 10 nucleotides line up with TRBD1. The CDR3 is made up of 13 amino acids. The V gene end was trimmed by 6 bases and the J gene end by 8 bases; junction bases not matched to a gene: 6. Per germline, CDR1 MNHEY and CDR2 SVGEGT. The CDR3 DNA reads TGTGCCAGCAGCTGGACAGGGGGGACGGGCTACACCTTC. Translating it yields CASSWTGGTGYTF.

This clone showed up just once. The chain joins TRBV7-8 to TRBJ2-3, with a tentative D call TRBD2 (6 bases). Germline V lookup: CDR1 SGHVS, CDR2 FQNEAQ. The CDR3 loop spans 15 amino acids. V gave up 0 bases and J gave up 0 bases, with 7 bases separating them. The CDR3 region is CASSLAGGSTDTQYF. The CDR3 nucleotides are TGTGCCAGCAGCTTAGCGGGGGGTAGCACAGATACGCAGTATTTT.

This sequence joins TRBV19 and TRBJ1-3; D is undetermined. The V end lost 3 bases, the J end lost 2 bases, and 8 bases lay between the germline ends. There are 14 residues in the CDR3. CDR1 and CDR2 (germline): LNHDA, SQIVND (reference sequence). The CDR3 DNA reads TGTGCCAGTAGTATCCTGGGCCCTGGAAACACCATATATTTT. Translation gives CASSILGPGNTIYF.

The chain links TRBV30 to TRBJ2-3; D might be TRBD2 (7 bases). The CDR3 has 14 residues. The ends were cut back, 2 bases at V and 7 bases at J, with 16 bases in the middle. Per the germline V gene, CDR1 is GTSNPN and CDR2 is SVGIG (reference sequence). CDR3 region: CAWSRGGGTHTQYF. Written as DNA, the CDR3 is TGTGCCTGGAGTCGAGGGGGGGGGACACATACGCAGTATTTT.

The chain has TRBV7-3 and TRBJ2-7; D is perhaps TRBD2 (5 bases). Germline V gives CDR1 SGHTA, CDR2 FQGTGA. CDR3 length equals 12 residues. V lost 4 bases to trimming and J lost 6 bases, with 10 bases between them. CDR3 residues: CASSSGLGEQYF. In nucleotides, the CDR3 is TGTGCCAGCAGCTCCGGACTGGGCGAGCAGTACTTC.

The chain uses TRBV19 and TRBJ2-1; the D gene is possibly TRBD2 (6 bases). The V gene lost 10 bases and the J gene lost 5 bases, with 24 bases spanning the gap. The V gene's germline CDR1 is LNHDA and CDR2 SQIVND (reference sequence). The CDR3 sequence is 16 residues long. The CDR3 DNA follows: TGTGCCACAAGCGGAGGGCCGACGAGAATTGACAATGAGCAGTTCTTC. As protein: CATSGGPTRIDNEQFF.

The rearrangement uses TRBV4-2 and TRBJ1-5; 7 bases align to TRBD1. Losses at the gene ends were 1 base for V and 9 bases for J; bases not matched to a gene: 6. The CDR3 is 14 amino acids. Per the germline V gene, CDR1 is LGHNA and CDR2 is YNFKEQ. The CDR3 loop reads CASSQGQGGGPQHF. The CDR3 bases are TGTGCCAGCAGCCAAGGACAGGGTGGAGGGCCCCAGCATTTT.

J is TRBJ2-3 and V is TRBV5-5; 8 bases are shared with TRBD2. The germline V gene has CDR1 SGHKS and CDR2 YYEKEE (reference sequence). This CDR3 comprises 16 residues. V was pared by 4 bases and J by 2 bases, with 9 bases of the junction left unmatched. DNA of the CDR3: TGTGCCAGCAGCCCGCCTTCTAGCGGGTCCACAGATACGCAGTATTTT. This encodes CASSPPSSGSTDTQYF.

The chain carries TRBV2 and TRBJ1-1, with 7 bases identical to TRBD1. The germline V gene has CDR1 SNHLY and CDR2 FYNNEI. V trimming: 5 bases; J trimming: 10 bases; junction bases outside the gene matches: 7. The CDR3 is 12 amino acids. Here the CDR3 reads CASSRDSYIAFF. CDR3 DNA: TGTGCCAGCAGTCGGGACAGTTACATAGCTTTCTTT.

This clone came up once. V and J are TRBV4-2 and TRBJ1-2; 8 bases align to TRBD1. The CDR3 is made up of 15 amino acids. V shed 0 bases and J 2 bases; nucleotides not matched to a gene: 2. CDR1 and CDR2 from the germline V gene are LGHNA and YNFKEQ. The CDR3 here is CASSQEDRGNYGYTF. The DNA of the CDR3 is TGTGCCAGCAGCCAAGAAGACAGGGGCAACTATGGCTACACCTTC.

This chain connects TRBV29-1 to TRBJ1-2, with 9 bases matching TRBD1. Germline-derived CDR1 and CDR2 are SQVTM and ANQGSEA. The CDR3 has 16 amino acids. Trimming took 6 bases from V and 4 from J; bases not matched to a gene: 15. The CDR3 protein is CSVYSGQGMLGYGYTF. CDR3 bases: TGCAGCGTGTACTCGGGACAGGGAATGCTAGGCTATGGCTACACCTTC.

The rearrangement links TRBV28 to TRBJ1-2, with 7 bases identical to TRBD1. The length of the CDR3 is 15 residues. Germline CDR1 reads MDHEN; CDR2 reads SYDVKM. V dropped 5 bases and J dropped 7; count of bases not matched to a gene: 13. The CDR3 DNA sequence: TGTGCCAGCAGTCGACAGGGCCTAACCTCCGGTGGCTACACCTTC. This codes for CASSRQGLTSGGYTF.

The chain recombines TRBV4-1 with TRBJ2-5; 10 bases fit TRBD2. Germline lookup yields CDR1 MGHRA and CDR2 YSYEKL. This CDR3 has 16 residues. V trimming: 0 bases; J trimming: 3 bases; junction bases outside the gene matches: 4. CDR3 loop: CASSQDGSGREETQYF. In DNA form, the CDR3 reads TGCGCCAGCAGCCAAGATGGGAGCGGGAGGGAAGAGACCCAGTACTTC.

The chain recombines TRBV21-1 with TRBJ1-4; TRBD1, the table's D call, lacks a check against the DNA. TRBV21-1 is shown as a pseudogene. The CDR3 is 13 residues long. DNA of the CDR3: TGTGCCAGCAGGGCACAGGGAAATGAAAAACTGTTTTTT. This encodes CASRAQGNEKLFF.

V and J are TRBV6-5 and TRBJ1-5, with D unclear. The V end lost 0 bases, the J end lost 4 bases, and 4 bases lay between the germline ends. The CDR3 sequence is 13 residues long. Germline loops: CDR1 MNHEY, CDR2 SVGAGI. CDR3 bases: TGTGCCAGCAGTTACTCGAGGAATCAGCCCCAGCATTTT. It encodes CASSYSRNQPQHF.

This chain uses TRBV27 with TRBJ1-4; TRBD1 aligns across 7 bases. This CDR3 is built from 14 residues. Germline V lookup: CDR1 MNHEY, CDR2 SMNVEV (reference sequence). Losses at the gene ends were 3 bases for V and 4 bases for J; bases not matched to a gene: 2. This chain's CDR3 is CASSLRQGNEKLFF. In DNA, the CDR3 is TGTGCCAGCAGTTTGAGACAGGGTAATGAAAAACTGTTTTTT. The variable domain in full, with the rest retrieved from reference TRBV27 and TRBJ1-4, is EAQVTQNPRYLITVTGKKLTVTCSQNMNHEYMSWYRQDPGLGLRQIYYSMNVEVTDKGDVPEGYKVSRKEKRNFPLILESPSPNQTSLYFCASSLRQGNEKLFFGSGTQLSVL.